These 32 T cell receptor beta chains were all obtained from the same sample, sequenced in a study of T cells in Graves' hyperthyroidism and ophthalmopathy. Authors of the study amplified TCR beta CDR3 regions from RNA transcripts. Primed by the HTBI set, a first-round RT-PCR was run on the TCR CDR3. One entry per CDR3 protein, called by TCRdb with MiXCR from the multiplex PCR reads. Here the sample spans around 600,000 distinct CDR3 sequences, approximately 15% being singletons. Sequenced input: blood. All receptors derive from a woman younger than 30 with Graves' ophthalmopathy.

The chain links TRBV5-6 to TRBJ2-1; D remains unclear. The CDR3 is made up of 14 amino acids. Trimming cost V 0 bases and J 3 bases, with 7 bases left between them. Germline-derived CDR1 and CDR2 are SGHDT and YYEEEE. CDR3: CASSLEVNYNEQFF. CDR3 DNA sequence: TGTGCCAGCAGCTTGGAAGTCAACTACAATGAGCAGTTCTTC.

This clonotype was observed at least ten times. The chain uses TRBV20-1 and TRBJ2-1; no clear D. Deletions cut 2 bases from V and 7 bases from J, with 9 bases between. The germline CDR1 and CDR2 sequences are DFQATT and SNEGSKA (reference sequence). The CDR3 length is 12 residues. CDR3 loop: CSARRWQNEQFF. In nucleotides, the CDR3 is TGCAGTGCTAGAAGGTGGCAGAATGAGCAGTTCTTC.

This clonotype was seen more than once but under ten times. This chain joins TRBV6-5 and TRBJ1-3, with TRBD1 as a possible D gene (5 bases). CDR1 is MNHEY and CDR2 is SVGAGI in the germline V gene. The CDR3 contains 16 residues. V lost 0 bases, J lost 1 base, and 10 bases lay in between. CDR3 residues: CASSYSHQGSGNTIYF. The CDR3 DNA reads as TGTGCCAGCAGTTACTCGCATCAGGGATCTGGAAACACCATATATTTT.

The V and J genes are TRBV24-1 and TRBJ2-6; TRBD2 aligns across 10 bases. Germline trimming cut 4 bases from V and 4 bases from J; bases unmatched to any gene: 6. Germline-derived CDR1 and CDR2 are KGHDR and SFDVKD. This CDR3 spans 17 amino acids. The chain's CDR3 is CATSEASGSRGANVLTF. DNA for the CDR3: TGTGCCACCAGTGAGGCTAGCGGGAGTCGGGGGGCCAACGTCCTGACTTTC.

This clonotype was observed many times. CDR3 amino acids: CASSSRVYEQYF. The CDR3, as DNA: TGTGCCAGCAGCTCCCGAGTCTACGAGCAGTACTTC. The V call is TRBV5-5, the J call TRBJ2-7, with D hard to call. This CDR3 region has 12 residues. The germline gives CDR1 SGHKS, CDR2 YYEKEE (reference sequence). The V end lost 3 bases, the J end lost 3 bases, and 7 bases lay between the germline ends.

This clonotype was recorded at least ten times. This chain links TRBV28 with TRBJ2-3; TRBD1 agrees at 9 bases. CDR1 is MDHEN, CDR2 SYDVKM, per germline. The CDR3 length is 15 residues. Trimming at V came to 3 bases and at J to 3 bases, leaving 4 bases not matched to a gene. CDR3 in amino acids: CASSFAQGATDTQYF. CDR3 sequence (DNA): TGTGCCAGCAGTTTTGCACAGGGGGCAACAGATACGCAGTATTTT.

The chain combines TRBV7-9 with TRBJ2-1, with 9 bases that match TRBD2. Germline V gives CDR1 SEHNR, CDR2 FQNEAQ (reference sequence). Losses at the gene ends were 5 bases for V and 8 bases for J; bases not matched to a gene: 7. The CDR3 length is 14 residues. The CDR3 here is CASSPRREGHEQFF. Written as DNA, the CDR3 is TGTGCCAGCAGCCCGCGGCGGGAGGGCCATGAGCAGTTCTTC. The full variable domain, in which reference TRBV7-9 and TRBJ2-1 provide the parts outside the CDR3, is DTGVSQNPRHKITKRGQNVTFRCDPISEHNRLYWYRQTLGQGPEFLTYFQNEAQLEKSRLLSDRFSAERPKGSFSTLEIQRTEQGDSAMYLCASSPRREGHEQFFGPGTRLTVL.

The sample holds a few counts of this clonotype. The chain has TRBV6-2 or TRBV6-3 and TRBJ2-7; D may be TRBD2 (6 bases). This CDR3 has 15 residues. CDR1 is MNHEY, CDR2 SVGEGT, per germline. The V end was cut by 6 bases, the J end by 2 bases, with 17 bases between. The CDR3 loop reads CASRVEGRGPYEQYF. Here the CDR3 DNA reads TGTGCCAGCAGGGTGGAGGGGCGGGGCCCCTACGAGCAGTACTTC.

This clonotype has a count of ten or more. V and J are TRBV7-9 and TRBJ1-4, with 7 bases fitting TRBD1. This CDR3 comprises 15 residues. After removal of 5 bases from V and 0 bases from J, the junction contained 3 bases not matched to a gene. The germline CDR1 and CDR2 sequences are SEHNR and FQNEAQ (reference sequence). The CDR3 protein is CASSHRGPTNEKLFF. CDR3 in DNA: TGTGCCAGCAGCCACAGGGGTCCAACTAATGAAAAACTGTTTTTT.

This clonotype has just one count. The chain is built from TRBV7-9 and TRBJ1-1, with TRBD1 matching over 11 bases. The CDR3 runs 15 residues. The germline V gene has CDR1 SEHNR and CDR2 FQNEAQ (reference sequence). With 5 bases clipped from V and 0 bases from J, the junction kept 2 bases outside the gene matches. The CDR3, as DNA: TGTGCCAGCAGCAAGGGACAGGGGGTGAACACTGAAGCTTTCTTT. Its protein product is CASSKGQGVNTEAFF.

Ten or more counts support this clonotype. The chain combines TRBV7-3 with TRBJ2-5; 8 nucleotides match TRBD1. In germline, CDR1 is SGHTA, CDR2 FQGTGA. V lost 5 bases, J lost 3 bases, and 2 bases stayed unmatched. This CDR3 has 13 amino acids. The chain's CDR3 is CASSQGAEETQYF. Written as DNA, the CDR3 is TGTGCCAGCAGCCAGGGGGCCGAAGAGACCCAGTACTTC.

This clonotype was counted ten times or more. The CDR3 region is CASSLFGTGQEKLFF. The CDR3 nucleotides read TGTGCCAGCAGTTTGTTTGGGACAGGGCAGGAAAAACTGTTTTTT. The chain links TRBV28 to TRBJ1-4, with 9 nucleotides matching TRBD1. The length of the CDR3 is 15 residues. The germline V gene encodes CDR1 MDHEN and CDR2 SYDVKM. With 3 bases clipped from V and 8 bases from J, the junction kept 7 bases outside the gene matches. Full variable domain (outside the CDR3, taken from reference TRBV28 and TRBJ1-4): DVKVTQSSRYLVKRTGEKVFLECVQDMDHENMFWYRQDPGLGLRLIYFSYDVKMKEKGDIPEGYSVSREKKERFSLILESASTNQTSMYLCASSLFGTGQEKLFFGSGTQLSVL.

This clonotype was recorded a few times. Given a much more abundant clone one base away, this may be a read error. It is likely a read error, because the conserved phenylalanine at the end of the CDR3 is missing. The V and J genes are TRBV12-3 or TRBV12-4 and TRBJ1-1; D unresolved. The CDR3 consists of 13 residues. V lost 4 bases and J 1 base, leaving 7 bases between the germline ends. The CDR3 protein is CASSSTRNTEAFL. The CDR3 DNA reads TGTGCCAGCAGTTCAACTCGGAACACTGAAGCTTTCCTT.

CDR3 coding DNA: TGTGCCAGCAGCGTATATCACGCGAACACTGAAGCTTTCTTT. Translating it yields CASSVYHANTEAFF. The rearrangement joins TRBV9 to TRBJ1-1, with D uncertain. Germline-derived CDR1 and CDR2 are SGDLS and YYNGEE. Trimming pared 1 base from V and 1 base from J, leaving 8 bases between. The CDR3 runs 14 residues.

This clonotype showed up just a few times. V is TRBV5-6 and J is TRBJ2-7, with D uncertain. The germline V and J ends were trimmed by 1 base and 2 bases, with 13 bases remaining between them. Germline V CDR1 and CDR2: SGHDT, YYEEEE. The CDR3 contains 15 residues. Here the CDR3 DNA reads TGTGCCAGCAGCTTGATCGGGCGGTTCACCTACGAGCAGTACTTC. Protein sequence: CASSLIGRFTYEQYF.

This clonotype was recorded a few times. The chain links TRBV20-1 to TRBJ2-1, with D perhaps matching TRBD1 (6 bases). Germline V gives CDR1 DFQATT, CDR2 SNEGSKA (reference sequence). V dropped 5 bases and J dropped 1 base, with 15 bases sitting between them. The CDR3 is 15 residues long. CDR3 in amino acids: CSAPRLGGSYNEQFF. The CDR3 DNA reads as TGCAGTGCTCCGCGGCTAGGGGGATCCTACAATGAGCAGTTCTTC.

The V call is TRBV6-1, the J call TRBJ2-3; D is uncertain. CDR1 is MNHNS, CDR2 SASEGT, per germline. The V and J ends lost 0 bases and 9 bases respectively, with 10 bases between them. This CDR3 is built from 13 residues. CDR3 amino acids: CASSEARRGTQYF. CDR3 nucleotide sequence: TGTGCCAGCAGTGAAGCGCGGCGAGGAACGCAGTATTTT.

This clonotype was observed many times. V and J are TRBV7-9 and TRBJ2-7; TRBD1 matches 8 bases. The CDR3 runs to 11 residues. Germline V gene sequence: CDR1 SEHNR, CDR2 FQNEAQ (reference sequence). Trimming took 6 bases from V and 5 from J; bases not matched to a gene: 0. This CDR3 reads CASRDRDEQYF. The CDR3 nucleotides are TGTGCCAGCAGGGACAGGGACGAGCAGTACTTC.

Ten or more counts support this clonotype. The V call is TRBV27, the J call TRBJ1-6; 9 nucleotides line up with TRBD1. This CDR3 region has 15 residues. Germline loops: CDR1 MNHEY, CDR2 SMNVEV (reference sequence). The V segment lost 5 bases and the J segment 8 bases; nucleotides outside the gene matches: 7. The CDR3 DNA sequence: TGTGCCAGCAGTCCCCCGGGACAGGGCTATTCACCCCTCCACTTT. Amino acid sequence: CASSPPGQGYSPLHF.

This clonotype occurred many times. This chain uses TRBV6-2 or TRBV6-3 with TRBJ2-7; 7 nucleotides match TRBD1. The CDR3 extends over 14 amino acids. Germline CDR1 reads MNHEY; CDR2 reads SVGEGT. V gave up 8 bases and J gave up 4 bases; unmatched junction bases: 11. The CDR3 coding sequence is TGTGCCAGCGGTGCCCCCGACAGGGATTACGAGCAGTACTTC. Protein sequence: CASGAPDRDYEQYF.

This clonotype has a count of ten or more. This sequence joins TRBV7-8 and TRBJ1-1; D perhaps matches TRBD1 (6 bases). V was shortened by 8 bases and J by 4 bases, with 17 bases between the two germline ends. Germline CDR1 SGHVS, CDR2 FQNEAQ. The CDR3 loop spans 14 amino acids. This CDR3 is CASQTGTRGTEAFF. DNA of the CDR3: TGTGCCAGCCAGACCGGGACAAGAGGCACTGAAGCTTTCTTT.

There are a few counts of this clonotype. For the CDR3, the DNA is TGCAGTGCGGGGACTAGCGGGAGCGGCTCCTACAATGAGCAGTTCTTC. It encodes CSAGTSGSGSYNEQFF. V gene TRBV20-1 combines with J gene TRBJ2-1; 14 bases line up with TRBD2. The V and J ends lost 6 bases and 0 bases, in that order; junction bases with no gene match: 4. The length of the CDR3 is 16 residues. From germline, CDR1 is DFQATT and CDR2 SNEGSKA (reference sequence).

The chain carries TRBV2 and TRBJ2-3, with 12 bases fitting TRBD1. V was clipped by 6 bases and J by 0 bases; unmatched bases: 4. CDR3 size: 16 residues. CDR1 is SNHLY, CDR2 FYNNEI, per germline. The CDR3 DNA follows: TGTGCCAGCAGGGGGGACAGGGGGCGCAGCACAGATACGCAGTATTTT. Translating gives CASRGDRGRSTDTQYF.

The chain links TRBV5-1 to TRBJ2-1; D perhaps matches TRBD1 (5 bases). Near its end, the DNA agrees better with TRBJ2-7, so the J call may be wrong. The germline gives CDR1 SGHRS, CDR2 YFSETQ. The CDR3 is made up of 13 amino acids. CDR3 bases: TGCGCCAGCAGCTTGAGGGGCCACAATGAGCAGTACTTC. It codes for CASSLRGHNEQYF.

This clonotype showed up many times. V and J are TRBV7-3 and TRBJ2-2, with no clear D. Trimming took 8 bases from V and 1 from J, leaving 5 bases between them. Germline V CDR1 and CDR2: SGHTA, FQGTGA. The CDR3 is 12 residues long. The CDR3 protein is CASLGNTGELFF. In DNA, the CDR3 is TGTGCCAGCTTGGGGAACACCGGGGAGCTGTTTTTT. Full variable domain (outside the CDR3, taken from reference TRBV7-3 and TRBJ2-2): GAGVSQTPSNKVTEKGKYVELRCDPISGHTALYWYRQSLGQGPEFLIYFQGTGAADDSGLPNDRFFAVRPEGSVSTLKIQRTERGDSAVYLCASLGNTGELFFGEGSRLTVL.

Only a few counts were recorded for this clonotype. Just one base apart from a much larger clone, this may be a read error. The gene calls are TRBV6-1 and TRBJ1-5, with TRBD1 identical over 8 bases. Germline CDR1 reads MNHNS; CDR2 reads SASEGT. V trimming: 1 base; J trimming: 2 bases; junction bases outside the gene matches: 1. The CDR3 length is 15 residues. The CDR3 sequence: CASSEGTGRNQPQHF. In nucleotides, the CDR3 is TGTGCCAGCAGTGAAGGGACAGGGCGCAATCAGCCCCAGCATTTT.

This clonotype was counted ten times or more. The chain couples TRBV7-8 to TRBJ2-7, with TRBD1 identical over 12 bases. The V gene's germline CDR1 is SGHVS and CDR2 FQNEAQ. The CDR3 length is 17 residues. With V trimmed by 3 bases and J by 6 bases, 12 bases remained unmatched. The CDR3: CASSLDKTGQGAVEQYF. The CDR3 DNA is TGTGCCAGCAGCTTGGACAAGACGGGACAGGGGGCCGTCGAGCAGTACTTC.

This clonotype was detected many times. The chain recombines TRBV7-9 with TRBJ2-5, with 7 bases aligning to TRBD1. The CDR3 contains 15 residues. With 3 bases clipped from V and 3 bases from J, the junction kept 7 bases outside the gene matches. CDR1 is SEHNR and CDR2 is FQNEAQ in the germline V gene (reference sequence). CDR3 loop: CASSFGIQGKETQYF. CDR3 coding DNA: TGTGCCAGCAGCTTTGGAATACAGGGGAAAGAGACCCAGTACTTC.

The chain recombines TRBV2 with TRBJ2-7, with 7 bases matching TRBD2. This CDR3 comprises 15 residues. Germline trimming cut 2 bases from V and 6 bases from J; bases unmatched to any gene: 10. Germline V CDR1 and CDR2: SNHLY, FYNNEI. The CDR3 sequence is CASSEMAGTGGEQYF. The CDR3, as DNA: TGTGCCAGCAGTGAAATGGCAGGGACGGGAGGCGAGCAGTACTTC.

The chain couples TRBV19 to TRBJ2-7, with 8 bases aligning to TRBD2. The CDR3 loop spans 17 amino acids. In germline, CDR1 is LNHDA, CDR2 SQIVND (reference sequence). Trimming at V came to 0 bases and at J to 3 bases, leaving 10 bases not matched to a gene. The DNA of the CDR3 is TGTGCCAGTAGTATAGACTGGGGGCGGGAGGCGAACTACGAGCAGTACTTC. Translating it yields CASSIDWGREANYEQYF.

This clonotype showed up just a few times. The CDR3 spells CSARDIEGSSYEQYF. CDR3 nucleotide sequence: TGCAGTGCTAGAGATATCGAGGGGTCAAGTTACGAGCAGTACTTC. The chain couples TRBV20-1 to TRBJ2-7; D is possibly TRBD1 or TRBD2 (5 bases each). In germline, CDR1 is DFQATT, CDR2 SNEGSKA (reference sequence). The CDR3 covers 15 residues. Trimming shortened V by 0 bases and J by 4 bases, and 16 bases separated the two germline ends.

This clonotype was found many times. This chain uses TRBV6-1 with TRBJ1-1, with D unresolved. Deletions cut 5 bases from V and 1 base from J, with 11 bases between. This CDR3 spans 14 amino acids. CDR1 is MNHNS and CDR2 is SASEGT in the germline V gene. The CDR3 loop is CASSHLVRNTEAFF. CDR3 nucleotide sequence: TGTGCCAGCAGTCACCTCGTCCGGAACACTGAAGCTTTCTTT.